Shown below are 8 T cell receptor beta chains from a single sample sequenced in a study of blood T cells in healthy people across ages. Primers used in a second PCR of roughly 6 to 12 cycles were a sample-barcoded 5' primer and a J-beta primer mix. Each CDR3 protein is one row after TCRdb ran MiXCR on the 5' RACE reads. Of approximately 1,700,000 distinct CDR3 sequences in the sample, approximately 40% were seen once. Sequencing was carried out using blood. These receptors came from a human donor in good health.

J is TRBJ1-4 and V is TRBV7-2; D remains ambiguous. From germline, CDR1 is SGHTA and CDR2 FQGNSA. Trimming shortened V by 5 bases and J by 0 bases, and 4 bases separated the two germline ends. CDR3 size: 13 residues. Here the CDR3 reads CASSTPTNEKLFF. CDR3 nucleotide sequence: TGTGCCAGCAGCACCCCAACTAATGAAAAACTGTTTTTT.

This clonotype has a handful of counts. V gene TRBV4-2 combines with J gene TRBJ1-2, with D possibly matching TRBD1 (5 bases). The CDR3 is 17 residues long. Trimming removed 0 bases at V and 6 bases at J, with 20 bases between. CDR1 and CDR2 from the germline V gene are LGHNA and YNFKEQ. Here the CDR3 DNA reads TGTGCCAGCAGCCAAGATCTAACTGGGACTGCGAAGGATGGCTACACCTTC. Translating it yields CASSQDLTGTAKDGYTF.

This clonotype was observed a few times. The chain uses TRBV12-5 and TRBJ2-1; 7 nucleotides line up with TRBD1. Trimming removed 1 base from V and 3 bases from J; junction bases left unmatched: 0. The CDR3 is 14 amino acids. The germline V gene has CDR1 LGHNT and CDR2 FRNRAP. The CDR3 nucleotides are TGTGCTAGTGGTTTGGGGGACAGCTACAATGAGCAGTTCTTC. It encodes CASGLGDSYNEQFF.

V gene TRBV20-1 combines with J gene TRBJ2-7; D is unresolved. The CDR3 runs 14 residues. With 0 bases removed from V and 0 bases from J, the gap between germline ends came to 9 bases. CDR1 is DFQATT and CDR2 is SNEGSKA in the germline V gene (reference sequence). The CDR3 coding sequence is TGCAGTGCTAGAGACCTAGGCACCTCCTACGAGCAGTACTTC. It specifies CSARDLGTSYEQYF.

This clonotype was recorded a few times. V gene TRBV12-3 or TRBV12-4 combines with J gene TRBJ1-1; possible D gene TRBD1, 6 bases. V dropped 6 bases and J dropped 0 bases, with 17 bases sitting between them. This CDR3 spans 16 amino acids. CDR3 sequence (DNA): TGTGCCAGCAGGCCTTATTTAGGGGGTATGAACACTGAAGCTTTCTTT. Its translation is CASRPYLGGMNTEAFF.

This chain uses TRBV7-9 with TRBJ2-5, with 10 positions matching TRBD2. V lost 3 bases and J lost 11; bases outside the gene matches: 12. CDR3 length equals 15 residues. Per the germline V gene, CDR1 is SEHNR and CDR2 is FQNEAQ (reference sequence). The CDR3 region has the DNA TGTGCCAGCAGCTTGACCGGGACTAGCGCCGGGGAGCAGTACTTC. Protein sequence: CASSLTGTSAGEQYF. Looking up the rest from reference TRBV7-9 and TRBJ2-5 gives the full variable domain: DTGVSQNPRHKITKRGQNVTFRCDPISEHNRLYWYRQTLGQGPEFLTYFQNEAQLEKSRLLSDRFSAERPKGSFSTLEIQRTEQGDSAMYLCASSLTGTSAGEQYFGPGTRLLVL.

The rearrangement joins TRBV28 to TRBJ2-7; possibly TRBD2 for D (5 bases). The V and J ends lost 8 bases and 3 bases respectively, with 17 bases between them. Germline assignment: CDR1 MDHEN and CDR2 SYDVKM. This CDR3 comprises 14 residues. The CDR3, as DNA: TGTGCCAGCCAAGACCCCGGGGATGGCTACGAGCAGTACTTC. Protein product: CASQDPGDGYEQYF.

The chain carries TRBV20-1 and TRBJ2-1; D might be TRBD1 or TRBD2, each matching 5 bases. Trimming pared 0 bases from V and 7 bases from J, leaving 19 bases between. The CDR3 is 16 residues long. Per the germline V gene, CDR1 is DFQATT and CDR2 is SNEGSKA (reference sequence). CDR3 region: CSARDHGGHPRNEQFF. The CDR3 nucleotides are TGCAGTGCTAGAGATCATGGGGGTCACCCGCGTAATGAGCAGTTCTTC.